Following are 6 T cell receptor beta chains from one sample sequenced in a study of cytomegalovirus exposure and HLA in healthy donors. PCR used 60 Vbeta primers and 13 Jbeta primers. TCRdb keeps only in-frame clones here, not all; method: immunoSEQ multiplex PCR. This sample has 80,000 to 100,000 clones; 73% occur once, and the top ten carry approximately 3.5%. Material for sequencing was PBMCs. These receptors all come from a man aged 35 to 55 in good health and CMV-seronegative.

The rearrangement uses TRBV7-2 and TRBJ2-5; D is undetermined. This CDR3 is built from 14 residues. Germline loops: CDR1 SGHTA, CDR2 FQGNSA. Trimming left V 5 bases short and J 1 base short, with 11 bases between. The CDR3 bases are TGTGCCAGCAGCCCTAGTAGGCTCCAAGAGACCCAGTACTTC. Residues: CASSPSRLQETQYF.

The chain employs TRBV10-3 and TRBJ2-3, with no clear D. CDR1 and CDR2 (germline): ENHRY, SYGVKD. CDR3 length: 11 amino acids. V was clipped by 7 bases and J by 8 bases, with 10 bases between them. The CDR3 bases are TGTGCCATCAACGCAGGTGGTACGCAGTATTTT. Encoded protein: CAINAGGTQYF.

The chain carries TRBV4-1 and TRBJ1-2, with 9 positions matching TRBD1. This CDR3 comprises 15 residues. V was clipped by 3 bases and J by 3 bases; unmatched bases: 5. Germline V gene data show CDR1 as MGHRA and CDR2 as YSYEKL. CDR3 sequence: CASSQTGGYDYGYTF. The CDR3, as DNA: TGCGCCAGCAGCCAGACAGGGGGTTACGACTATGGCTACACCTTC.

Only one count was recorded for this clone. The CDR3 DNA sequence: TGTGCCTGGATGGGGGGAGCTGGAAACACCATATATTTT. It specifies CAWMGGAGNTIYF. The chain recombines TRBV30 with TRBJ1-3; tentatively, D is TRBD1 (5 bases). Germline V gene lookup returns CDR1 GTSNPN and CDR2 SVGIG (reference sequence). The V end lost 4 bases, the J end lost 2 bases, and 9 bases lay between the germline ends. CDR3 length equals 13 residues.

V and J are TRBV7-3 and TRBJ2-3; TRBD2 matches at 7 bases. Trimming cost V 2 bases and J 3 bases; bases outside gene matches: 5. The CDR3 has 15 amino acids. The germline gives CDR1 SGHTA, CDR2 FQGTGA. The CDR3 DNA is TGTGCCAGCAGCTTAGCGGGGGTAGAGACAGATACGCAGTATTTT. The encoded protein is CASSLAGVETDTQYF.

The V and J genes are TRBV4-1 and TRBJ1-1; TRBD1 might be the D (5 bases). Trimming removed 1 base at V and 5 bases at J, with 14 bases between. The CDR3 length is 15 residues. The germline V gene encodes CDR1 MGHRA and CDR2 YSYEKL. CDR3 residues: CASSQGGAGLTEAFF. CDR3 sequence (DNA): TGCGCCAGCAGCCAAGGTGGGGCAGGCTTGACTGAAGCTTTCTTT.